A single sample gave rise to the 30 T cell receptor beta chains below, sequenced in a study of regulatory T cells in long-lasting Graves disease. Through Arm-PCR of CDR3 regions and iRepertoire HTBI primers, TCR beta libraries were built. TCRdb re-called the multiplex PCR reads with MiXCR, one entry per CDR3 protein. Seen here are 200,000 to 250,000 distinct CDR3 sequences, 20% observed once, and the top ten hold about 15%. Time point reported: newly diagnosed GD, antithyroid drugs for less than 3 months. PBMC-derived RNA was used for the TCR library. The specimen was peripheral blood mononuclear cells (PBMCs), collected at new diagnosis, from a patient treated with antithyroid drugs. These receptors were taken from a female donor with Graves disease.

The chain has TRBV6-1 and TRBJ2-5; TRBD1 might be the D (6 bases). Germline V gene sequence: CDR1 MNHNS, CDR2 SASEGT. The CDR3 runs 13 residues. Trimming left V 4 bases short and J 3 bases short, with 9 bases between. The CDR3: CASSAHREETQYF. The CDR3 coding sequence is TGTGCCAGCAGTGCCCACAGGGAAGAGACCCAGTACTTC.

This clonotype was seen at least ten times. The chain carries TRBV2 and TRBJ2-2; D is uncertain. Germline CDR1 reads SNHLY; CDR2 reads FYNNEI. Trimming cost V 5 bases and J 6 bases, with 10 bases left between them. The CDR3 covers 13 residues. The DNA of the CDR3 is TGTGCCAGCAGTCCCCAGCTAGCCGGGGAGCTGTTTTTT. Residues: CASSPQLAGELFF.

In this sample, this clonotype turned up many times. The rearrangement links TRBV7-2 to TRBJ2-3; D gene uncertain. The germline V gene has CDR1 SGHTA and CDR2 FQGNSA. The CDR3 contains 13 residues. Trimming took off 4 bases at V and 5 bases at J, with 10 bases between the two ends. In nucleotides, the CDR3 is TGTGCCAGCAGCTCTCTTATTGAAGATACGCAGTATTTT. This codes for CASSSLIEDTQYF.

This clonotype was observed at least ten times. The chain combines TRBV7-2 with TRBJ1-2; 7 bases are a match to TRBD1. From germline, CDR1 is SGHTA and CDR2 FQGNSA. The CDR3 is 12 amino acids. Trimming at V came to 4 bases and at J to 6 bases, leaving 2 bases not matched to a gene. CDR3 loop: CASSSTGDGYTF. As DNA, the CDR3 is TGTGCCAGCAGCTCTACAGGGGATGGCTACACCTTC.

As to this clonotype: This may arise from a read error, as a much more abundant clone is one base away. The rearrangement links TRBV19 to TRBJ2-2, with a possible D match to TRBD2 (6 bases). Germline CDR1 LNHDA, CDR2 SQIVND (reference sequence). The CDR3 loop spans 14 amino acids. Written as DNA, the CDR3 is TGTGCCAGTAGTCCCTCCCAGGGTGTCGGGGGGCTGTTTTTT. Translated, it gives CASSPSQGVGGLFF.

V and J are TRBV6-1 and TRBJ1-1; D remains ambiguous. V lost 9 bases, J lost 1 base, and 27 bases lay in between. Germline CDR1 and CDR2: MNHNS and SASEGT. The CDR3 extends over 18 amino acids. CDR3 sequence reads: CASSARRHLVISNTEAFF. CDR3 bases: TGTGCCAGTTCGGCGAGACGGCACTTAGTGATCTCGAACACTGAAGCTTTCTTT.

This clonotype showed up many times. J is TRBJ1-4 and V is TRBV11-3; D uncertain. CDR3 length: 15 amino acids. The V end was cut by 5 bases, the J end by 6 bases, with 16 bases between. Germline-derived CDR1 and CDR2 are SGHNT and YENEEA. CDR3 sequence: CASSTHPAGYEKLFF. The CDR3 DNA follows: TGTGCCAGCAGCACACACCCGGCGGGGTATGAAAAACTGTTTTTT.

This clonotype was counted ten times or more. The chain links TRBV6-7 to TRBJ2-3, with TRBD2 matching 10 bases. TRBV6-7 is assigned to the ORF class and has an uncertain function. With V trimmed by 7 bases and J by 1 base, 14 bases remained unmatched. This CDR3 region has 18 residues. Here the CDR3 DNA reads TGTGCCAGCAAGAACCAACCGGTTAGCGGGGGGCGCACAGATACGCAGTATTTT. Translating it yields CASKNQPVSGGRTDTQYF.

This clonotype occurred once. The chain joins TRBV11-3 to TRBJ2-7; D possibly uses TRBD1 or TRBD2 (5 bases each). Trimming cost V 1 base and J 0 bases, with 13 bases left between them. This CDR3 is 16 amino acids long. CDR1 and CDR2 (germline): SGHNT, YENEEA. The CDR3 loop reads CASSLAGTASSYEQYF. CDR3 coding DNA: TGTGCCAGCAGCTTAGCCGGGACGGCGAGCTCCTACGAGCAGTACTTC.

The sample holds many counts of this clonotype. The V gene is TRBV10-3, the J gene TRBJ1-1; the D is unclear. Germline V gene sequence: CDR1 ENHRY, CDR2 SYGVKD. Trimming left V 1 base short and J 5 bases short, with 8 bases between. The CDR3 is 13 residues long. CDR3 DNA: TGTGCCATCAGTGAGTTGGGGTCGACTGAAGCTTTCTTT. Translating gives CAISELGSTEAFF.

There are many counts of this clonotype. The V and J genes are TRBV7-7 and TRBJ1-4, with TRBD1 matching over 9 bases. Trimming removed 5 bases from V and 7 bases from J; junction bases left unmatched: 8. The CDR3 extends over 15 amino acids. Looked up from germline, CDR1 is SSHAT and CDR2 is FNYEAQ (reference sequence). CDR3 protein: CASSPVGTGTEKLFF. CDR3 nucleotide sequence: TGTGCCAGCAGCCCGGTAGGGACAGGGACTGAAAAACTGTTTTTT.

This clonotype was detected once. A far larger clone is one base from this, pointing to a likely read error. The missing conserved phenylalanine or tryptophan at the end of this CDR3 makes a read error likely. The chain combines TRBV27 with TRBJ1-3; D is perhaps TRBD1 (6 bases). Germline CDR1 and CDR2: MNHEY and SMNVEV (reference sequence). The CDR3 runs to 13 residues. V gave up 5 bases and J gave up 5 bases, with 10 bases separating them. CDR3 DNA: TGTGCCAGCAGTCCCGGACAGAGAAACACCATATATCTT. Translating it yields CASSPGQRNTIYL.

This clonotype was seen more than once but under ten times. J is TRBJ1-5 and V is TRBV20-1; 7 bases line up with TRBD1. This CDR3 has 15 residues. The J segment lost 6 bases and the V segment lost 0 bases, leaving 8 bases of the junction unmatched. Germline CDR1 and CDR2: DFQATT and SNEGSKA (reference sequence). The CDR3 reads CSARDRQGPGQPQHF. CDR3 nucleotides: TGCAGTGCTAGAGATCGACAGGGCCCCGGTCAGCCCCAGCATTTT.

This clonotype was seen many times. The chain uses TRBV28 and TRBJ2-7; unclear D gene. V lost 4 bases and J lost 3, with 16 bases in between. This CDR3 comprises 15 residues. Germline V gene sequence: CDR1 MDHEN, CDR2 SYDVKM. DNA of the CDR3: TGTGCCAGCAGTTCACTTGGTGGGGTATACTACGAGCAGTACTTC. It translates to CASSSLGGVYYEQYF.

This clonotype was found many times. The J gene is TRBJ1-2, the V gene TRBV6-1; TRBD1 agrees at 7 bases. The CDR3 is made up of 13 amino acids. Losses at the gene ends were 6 bases for V and 8 bases for J; bases not matched to a gene: 9. CDR1 and CDR2 from the germline V gene are MNHNS and SASEGT. The CDR3 reads CASSKDRLGGYTF. CDR3 coding DNA: TGTGCCAGCAGCAAGGACAGGCTGGGCGGCTACACCTTC.

This clonotype was observed at least ten times. The chain couples TRBV11-2 to TRBJ2-6; 8 bases line up with TRBD2. This CDR3 comprises 19 residues. The V gene's germline CDR1 is SGHAT and CDR2 FQNNGV. V was clipped by 3 bases and J by 4 bases; unmatched bases: 14. The CDR3 coding sequence is TGTGCCAGCAGCTTGACATTAAGCGGGAGTACTTCCGGGGCCAACGTCCTGACTTTC. Amino acid sequence: CASSLTLSGSTSGANVLTF.

This clonotype was counted ten times or more. This chain connects TRBV5-8 to TRBJ2-3; D possibly matches TRBD1 or TRBD2 (5 bases each). This CDR3 is 15 amino acids long. CDR1 and CDR2 from the germline V gene are SGHTS and YDEGEE. V was shortened by 2 bases and J by 3 bases, with 13 bases between the two germline ends. The CDR3 coding sequence is TGTGCCAGCAGCTTTAACCCCGGGACGACAGATACGCAGTATTTT. Its protein is CASSFNPGTTDTQYF.

Many counts were recorded for this clonotype. The chain uses TRBV2 and TRBJ2-5; tentatively, D is TRBD1 (6 bases). Germline V gives CDR1 SNHLY, CDR2 FYNNEI. CDR3 length equals 15 residues. V lost 7 bases to trimming and J lost 2 bases, with 17 bases between them. CDR3 nucleotide sequence: TGTGCCAGCACGTACGACAGGACACCTCAAGAGACCCAGTACTTC. Its protein is CASTYDRTPQETQYF.

This clonotype appeared many times. The rearrangement links TRBV6-1 to TRBJ1-5; D gene uncertain. There are 14 residues in the CDR3. The germline CDR1 and CDR2 sequences are MNHNS and SASEGT. The ends were cut back, 6 bases at V and 7 bases at J, with 16 bases in the middle. The CDR3 region has the DNA TGTGCCAGCAGCCGGGCCTCACCCGAGCAGCCCCAGCATTTT. It encodes CASSRASPEQPQHF.

This clonotype has at least ten counts. The V call is TRBV24-1, the J call TRBJ1-1; D gene ambiguous. This CDR3 contains 11 residues. V shed 5 bases and J shed 11 bases, with 11 bases lying between them. CDR1 and CDR2 from the germline V gene are KGHDR and SFDVKD. The CDR3 loop reads CATSAEGRAFF. In nucleotides, the CDR3 is TGTGCCACCAGTGCCGAGGGTCGGGCTTTCTTT.

As to this clonotype: Since a much larger clone is just one base distant, this may be a read error. This rearrangement joins TRBV14 to TRBJ1-5; D is unclear. Between the trimmed V and J ends, which lost 4 bases and 10 bases, there was a span of 14 bases. CDR3 length equals 13 residues. Germline assignment: CDR1 SGHDN and CDR2 FVKESK. CDR3 coding DNA: TGTGCCAGCAGCCCCCATGGCGGGCACCCCCAGCATTTT. It is translated as CASSPHGGHPQHF.

This clonotype was recorded many times. This chain links TRBV11-2 with TRBJ1-1, with D perhaps TRBD1 (5 bases). From germline, CDR1 is SGHAT and CDR2 FQNNGV. Trimming cost V 4 bases and J 1 base, with 7 bases left between them. This CDR3 has 13 residues. Here the CDR3 reads CASSSRANTEAFF. The CDR3 region has the DNA TGTGCCAGCAGCTCCAGGGCGAACACTGAAGCTTTCTTT.

The table lists this clonotype with many counts. The rearrangement uses TRBV7-2 and TRBJ1-1; the D is unclear. The V end was cut by 1 base, the J end by 4 bases, with 13 bases between. Germline V gene data show CDR1 as SGHTA and CDR2 as FQGNSA. CDR3 length equals 15 residues. CDR3 region: CASSLGGRAFTEAFF. CDR3 sequence (DNA): TGTGCCAGCAGCTTAGGCGGACGGGCGTTCACTGAAGCTTTCTTT.

This clonotype occurred many times. This chain joins TRBV7-2 and TRBJ1-6; the D is unclear. The germline gives CDR1 SGHTA, CDR2 FQGNSA. The CDR3 loop spans 13 amino acids. V dropped 4 bases and J dropped 8 bases, with 9 bases sitting between them. The CDR3 bases are TGTGCCAGCAGCTCTAGGGTGCATTCACCCCTCCACTTT. Translating gives CASSSRVHSPLHF.

The chain carries TRBV7-2 and TRBJ2-1, with D possibly called TRBD1 or TRBD2 (5 bases each). This CDR3 region has 15 residues. V was trimmed by 3 bases and J by 1 base, leaving 10 bases between them. Germline assignment: CDR1 SGHTA and CDR2 FQGNSA. CDR3 protein: CASSFGAESYNEQFF. The CDR3 nucleotides are TGTGCCAGCAGCTTCGGGGCGGAATCCTACAATGAGCAGTTCTTC.

This clonotype was found many times. V gene TRBV7-7 combines with J gene TRBJ2-7; no firm D call. The germline gives CDR1 SSHAT, CDR2 FNYEAQ (reference sequence). The CDR3 runs 11 residues. V was trimmed by 5 bases and J by 3 bases, leaving 5 bases between them. The CDR3 region has the DNA TGTGCCAGCAGCCCCCTCTACGAGCAGTACTTC. Translated: CASSPLYEQYF.

There are a few counts of this clonotype. The V gene is TRBV27, the J gene TRBJ2-1; 9 bases agree with TRBD2. Germline V CDR1 and CDR2: MNHEY, SMNVEV (reference sequence). The CDR3 extends over 14 amino acids. The ends lost 6 bases at V and 7 bases at J; junction bases unmatched: 7. The CDR3: CASSGLAGKNEQFF. The CDR3, as DNA: TGTGCCAGCAGCGGTCTAGCGGGAAAGAATGAGCAGTTCTTC.

This clonotype was counted at least ten times. The V call is TRBV11-2, the J call TRBJ2-7; D is perhaps TRBD1 (5 bases). This CDR3 region has 14 residues. Germline CDR1 reads SGHAT; CDR2 reads FQNNGV. The V gene lost 1 base and the J gene lost 2 bases, with 9 bases spanning the gap. This CDR3 reads CASSLVHRPYEQYF. CDR3 DNA sequence: TGTGCCAGCAGCTTAGTTCACAGGCCCTACGAGCAGTACTTC.

This clonotype was recorded at least ten times. The chain links TRBV7-2 to TRBJ1-2, with D tentatively TRBD1 (5 bases). With 5 bases removed from V and 6 bases from J, the gap between germline ends came to 19 bases. In germline, CDR1 is SGHTA, CDR2 FQGNSA. The CDR3 runs 15 residues. The CDR3 spells CASSLGQGVENGYTF. The CDR3 bases are TGTGCCAGCAGCCTTGGACAAGGCGTTGAAAATGGCTACACCTTC.

A word on this clonotype: Being one base from a much bigger clone, this may be a read error. Lacking the conserved final phenylalanine or tryptophan, this CDR3 likely reflects a read error. The DNA is omitted, as the CDR3 cannot be located on it reliably, and the CDR3 follows TCRdb's listing. This rearrangement joins TRBV12-3 or TRBV12-4 to TRBJ2-3; TRBD1 was called by the table and not checked on the DNA. The CDR3 totals 15 residues, both ends included. The CDR3 loop is CASSRGGRGSETQYS.